This T cell receptor beta chain was captured by sequencing in a study of T cell responses to AZD1222 COVID-19 vaccine. Germline assignment: CDR1 SGHRS and CDR2 YFSETQ. J was trimmed by 4 bases and V by 0 bases; bases with no gene match: 9. The CDR3 is made up of 16 amino acids. The assay was immunoSEQ multiplex PCR, and TCRdb's table has in-frame clones only and misses some. The repertoire consists of roughly 65,000 clones, with 70% to 90% occurring once and the leading ten covering around 27%. V gene TRBV5-1 combines with J gene TRBJ1-1, with 7 bases aligning to TRBD1. The TCR was taken from an adult who received the AZD1222 COVID-19 vaccine. Sequencing was performed on peripheral blood, taken 28 days after the second AZD1222 dose. The CDR3 region has the DNA TGCGCCAGCAGCTTGGAGGGATCAGGGGGAGGCACTGAAGCTTTCTTT. It specifies CASSLEGSGGGTEAFF.